This T cell receptor beta chain is from a study of T-cell memory formation after mild COVID-19. Study background: Largely donor-specific TCR clusters were found.

This clonotype appeared once. What it recognizes is unknown. One entry per CDR3 protein results from TCRdb running MiXCR on the 5' RACE reads. The table has hundreds of thousands of distinct CDR3 sequences, over 25% seen once; the top ten hold roughly 14%. Study observations and caveats: Contracting clones, day 15 to 85, had balanced CD4/CD8, and later expanders favored CD4+. There were some responding clones in pre-infection memory, which suggested that cross-reactive memory had joined. CD4+ clones that contracted lay mainly in CM and EM; CD8+ ones lay in EMRA.

Sequencing was carried out using PBMCs or a T cell subset sorted from them (not recorded which). The clonotype originates from an adult woman who had mild COVID-19 (a few samples of this study predate the infection). Cell type and time point are not known.

The CDR3 here is CSARDIGTAAYEQYF. The CDR3 region has the DNA TGCAGTGCTAGAGATATCGGGACAGCCGCCTACGAGCAGTACTTC. J is TRBJ2-7 and V is TRBV20-1; TRBD1 agrees at 7 bases. This CDR3 is 15 amino acids long. The V and J ends lost 0 bases and 2 bases, in that order; junction bases with no gene match: 7. Germline V CDR1 and CDR2: DFQATT, SNEGSKA (reference sequence).